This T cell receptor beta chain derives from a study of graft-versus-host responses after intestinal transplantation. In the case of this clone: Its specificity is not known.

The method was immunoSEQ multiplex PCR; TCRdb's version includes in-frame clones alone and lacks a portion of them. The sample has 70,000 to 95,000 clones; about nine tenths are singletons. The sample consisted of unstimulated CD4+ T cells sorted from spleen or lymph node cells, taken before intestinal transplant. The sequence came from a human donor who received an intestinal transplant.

For the CDR3, the DNA is TGTGCCAGTAGTAGGGGGACAGGTACTTTCCTGAACACTGAAGCTTTCTTT. Its translation: CASSRGTGTFLNTEAFF. V and J are TRBV19 and TRBJ1-1, with TRBD1 matching over 8 bases. CDR3 length: 17 residues. The J segment lost 0 bases and the V segment lost 4 bases, leaving 10 bases of the junction unmatched. From germline, CDR1 is LNHDA and CDR2 SQIVND (reference sequence).